Given below is one T cell receptor beta chain in context. Profiled with immunoSEQ multiplex PCR; TCRdb holds only in-frame clones, not every one. Of fewer than 200,000 clones in the sample, more than 75% were seen once. The data belong to a study of blood T cell repertoires in COVID-19. Study-wide context: Italy, Spain and the United States were the sources of the convalescent and acute COVID-19 samples. T cells, B-cell-depleted T cells, or PBMCs supplied cDNA or gDNA.

The source material was peripheral blood. The clonotype comes from a woman aged 70 to 79 with acute or convalescent COVID-19.

The CDR3 DNA sequence: TGCGCCAGCAGCCAAGATCGTGGGACAGGTTACTACGAGCAGTACTTC. Translating gives CASSQDRGTGYYEQYF. This chain uses TRBV4-1 with TRBJ2-7; the match to TRBD1 covers 8 bases. Germline V CDR1 and CDR2: MGHRA, YSYEKL. The trim removed 0 bases at V and 3 bases at J, leaving 7 bases unmatched. The CDR3 spans 16 residues.